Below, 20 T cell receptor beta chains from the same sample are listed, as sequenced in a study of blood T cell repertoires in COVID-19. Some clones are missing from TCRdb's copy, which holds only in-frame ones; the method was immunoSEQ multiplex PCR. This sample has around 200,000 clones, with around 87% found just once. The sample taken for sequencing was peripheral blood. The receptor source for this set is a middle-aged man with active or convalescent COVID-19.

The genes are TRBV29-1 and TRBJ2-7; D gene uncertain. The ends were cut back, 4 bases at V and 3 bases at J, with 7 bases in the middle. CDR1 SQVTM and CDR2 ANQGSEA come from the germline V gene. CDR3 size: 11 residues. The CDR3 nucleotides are TGCAGCGTTGGAGCTCACTACGAGCAGTACTTC. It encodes CSVGAHYEQYF.

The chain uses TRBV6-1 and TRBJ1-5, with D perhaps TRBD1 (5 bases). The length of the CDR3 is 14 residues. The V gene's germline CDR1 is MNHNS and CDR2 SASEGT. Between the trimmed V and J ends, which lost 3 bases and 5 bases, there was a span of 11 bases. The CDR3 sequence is CASSDGGLHQPQHF. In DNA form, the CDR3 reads TGTGCCAGCAGTGATGGGGGACTACATCAGCCCCAGCATTTT.

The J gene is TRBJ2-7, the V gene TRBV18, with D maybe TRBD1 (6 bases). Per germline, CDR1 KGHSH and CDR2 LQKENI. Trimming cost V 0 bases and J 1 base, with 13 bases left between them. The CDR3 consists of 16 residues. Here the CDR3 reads CASSPPIQGLSYEQYF. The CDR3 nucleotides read TGTGCCAGCTCACCACCGATACAGGGATTGTCCTACGAGCAGTACTTC. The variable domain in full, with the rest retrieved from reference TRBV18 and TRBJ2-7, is NAGVMQNPRHLVRRRGQEARLRCSPMKGHSHVYWYRQLPEEGLKFMVYLQKENIIDESGMPKERFSAEFPKEGPSILRIQQVVRGDSAAYFCASSPPIQGLSYEQYFGPGTRLTVT.

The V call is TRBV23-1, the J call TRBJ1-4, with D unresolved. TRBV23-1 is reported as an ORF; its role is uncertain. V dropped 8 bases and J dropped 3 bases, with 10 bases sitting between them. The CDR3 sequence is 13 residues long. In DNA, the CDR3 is TGCGCCAGCGCGGGAGATCCTAATGAAAAACTGTTTTTT. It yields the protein CASAGDPNEKLFF.

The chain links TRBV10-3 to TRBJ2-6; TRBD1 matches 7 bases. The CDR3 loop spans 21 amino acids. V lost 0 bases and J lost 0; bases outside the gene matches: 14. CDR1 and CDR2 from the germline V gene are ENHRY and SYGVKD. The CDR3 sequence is CAISESRRGGLIVSGANVLTF. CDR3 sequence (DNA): TGTGCCATCAGTGAGTCGCGTCGAGGGGGCCTCATCGTCTCTGGGGCCAACGTCCTGACTTTC.

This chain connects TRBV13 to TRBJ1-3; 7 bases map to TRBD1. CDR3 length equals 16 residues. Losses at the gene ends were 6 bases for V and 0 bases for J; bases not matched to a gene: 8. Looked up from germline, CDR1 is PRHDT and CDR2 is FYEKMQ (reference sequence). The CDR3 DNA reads TGTGCCAGCAGTTCCATCGACAGGGACTCTGGAAACACCATATATTTT. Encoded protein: CASSSIDRDSGNTIYF. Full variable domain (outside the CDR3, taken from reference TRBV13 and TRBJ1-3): AAGVIQSPRHLIKEKRETATLKCYPIPRHDTVYWYQQGPGQDPQFLISFYEKMQSDKGSIPDRFSAQQFSDYHSELNMSSLELGDSALYFCASSSIDRDSGNTIYFGEGSWLTVV.

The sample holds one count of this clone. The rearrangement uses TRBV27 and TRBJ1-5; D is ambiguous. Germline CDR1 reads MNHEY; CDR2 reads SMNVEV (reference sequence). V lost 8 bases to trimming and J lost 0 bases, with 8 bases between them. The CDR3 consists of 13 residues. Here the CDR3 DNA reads TGTGCCAGCGGAGGGATTAGCAATCAGCCCCAGCATTTT. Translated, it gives CASGGISNQPQHF.

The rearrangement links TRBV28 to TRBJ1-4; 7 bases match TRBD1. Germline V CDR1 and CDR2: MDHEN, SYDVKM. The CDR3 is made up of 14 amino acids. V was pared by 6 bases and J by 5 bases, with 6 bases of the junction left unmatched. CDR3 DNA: TGTGCCAGCAGGATGACAGGGATGAATGAAAAACTGTTTTTT. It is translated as CASRMTGMNEKLFF.

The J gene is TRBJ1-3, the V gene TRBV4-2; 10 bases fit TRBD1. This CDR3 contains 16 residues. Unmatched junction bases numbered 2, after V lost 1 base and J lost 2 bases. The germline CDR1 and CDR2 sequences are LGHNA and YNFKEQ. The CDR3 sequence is CASSQGGTGAGNTIYF. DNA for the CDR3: TGTGCCAGCAGCCAAGGTGGGACAGGGGCTGGAAACACCATATATTTT.

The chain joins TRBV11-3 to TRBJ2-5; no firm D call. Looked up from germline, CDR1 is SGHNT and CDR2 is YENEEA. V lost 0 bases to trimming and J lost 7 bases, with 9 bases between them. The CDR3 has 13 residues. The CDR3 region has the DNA TGTGCCAGCAGCTTAGAGCCCCCGGGGACCCAGTACTTC. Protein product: CASSLEPPGTQYF.

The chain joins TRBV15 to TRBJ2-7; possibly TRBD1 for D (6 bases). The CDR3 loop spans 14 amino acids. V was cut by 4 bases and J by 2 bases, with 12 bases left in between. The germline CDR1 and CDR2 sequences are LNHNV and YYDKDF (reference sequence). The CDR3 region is CATSTRTEPYEQYF. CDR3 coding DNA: TGTGCCACCAGCACCCGGACAGAACCCTACGAGCAGTACTTC. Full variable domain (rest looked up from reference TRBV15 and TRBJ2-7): DAMVIQNPRYQVTQFGKPVTLSCSQTLNHNVMYWYQQKSSQAPKLLFHYYDKDFNNEADTPDNFQSRRPNTSFCFLDIRSPGLGDTAMYLCATSTRTEPYEQYFGPGTRLTVT.

CDR3 in DNA: TGTGCCAGCTCCCCGGGGGTCAATCAGCCCCAGCATTTT. Amino acid sequence: CASSPGVNQPQHF. V and J are TRBV12-3 or TRBV12-4 and TRBJ1-5; D is perhaps TRBD1 (5 bases). The germline V and J ends were trimmed by 8 bases and 3 bases, with 11 bases remaining between them. This CDR3 contains 13 residues.

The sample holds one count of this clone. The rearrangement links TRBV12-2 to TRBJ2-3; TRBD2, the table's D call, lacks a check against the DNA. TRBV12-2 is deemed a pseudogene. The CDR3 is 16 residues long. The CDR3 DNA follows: TGTGCAAGTCGCTTAGCGTCGGGGGAAAGCACAGATACGCAGTATTTT. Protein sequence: CASRLASGESTDTQYF.

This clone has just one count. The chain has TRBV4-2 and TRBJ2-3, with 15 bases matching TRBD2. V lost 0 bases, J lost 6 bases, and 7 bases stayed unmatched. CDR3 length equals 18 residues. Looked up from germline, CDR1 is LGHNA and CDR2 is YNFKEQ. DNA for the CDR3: TGTGCCAGCAGCCAAGAAGGGACTAGCGGGGGGCCAGGGGATACGCAGTATTTT. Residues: CASSQEGTSGGPGDTQYF.

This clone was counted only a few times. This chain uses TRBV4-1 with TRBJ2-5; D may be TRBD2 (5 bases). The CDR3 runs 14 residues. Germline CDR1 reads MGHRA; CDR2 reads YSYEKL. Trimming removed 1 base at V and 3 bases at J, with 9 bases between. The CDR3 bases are TGCGCCAGCAGCCAAGTTCTAGCTGAAGAGACCCAGTACTTC. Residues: CASSQVLAEETQYF.

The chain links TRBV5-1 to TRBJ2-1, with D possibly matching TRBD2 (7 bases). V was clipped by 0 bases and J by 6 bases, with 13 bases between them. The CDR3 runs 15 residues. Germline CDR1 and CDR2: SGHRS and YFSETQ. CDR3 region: CASSLDPGGRNEQFF. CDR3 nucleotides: TGCGCCAGCAGCTTGGACCCCGGGGGGCGCAATGAGCAGTTCTTC.

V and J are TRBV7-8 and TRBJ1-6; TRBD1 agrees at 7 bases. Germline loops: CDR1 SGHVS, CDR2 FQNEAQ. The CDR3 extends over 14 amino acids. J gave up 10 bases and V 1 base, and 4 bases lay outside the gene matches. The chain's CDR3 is CASSLDRGRSPLHF. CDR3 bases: TGTGCCAGCAGCTTAGACAGGGGACGATCACCCCTCCACTTT.

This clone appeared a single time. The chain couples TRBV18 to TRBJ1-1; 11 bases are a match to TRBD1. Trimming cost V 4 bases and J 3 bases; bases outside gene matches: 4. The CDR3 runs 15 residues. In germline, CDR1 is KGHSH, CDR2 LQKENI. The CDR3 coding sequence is TGTGCCAGCTCACAGGGACAGGGGGGGGACACTGAAGCTTTCTTT. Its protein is CASSQGQGGDTEAFF.

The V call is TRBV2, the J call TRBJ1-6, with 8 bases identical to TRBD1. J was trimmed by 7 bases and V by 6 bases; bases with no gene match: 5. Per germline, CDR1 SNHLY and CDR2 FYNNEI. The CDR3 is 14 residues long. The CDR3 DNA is TGTGCCAGCAGAATGGACAGGGTGAATTCACCCCTCCACTTT. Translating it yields CASRMDRVNSPLHF.

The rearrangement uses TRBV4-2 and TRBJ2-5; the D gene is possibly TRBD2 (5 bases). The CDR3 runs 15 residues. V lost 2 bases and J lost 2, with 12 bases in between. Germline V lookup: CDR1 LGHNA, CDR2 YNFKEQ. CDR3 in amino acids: CASSQSGPQQETQYF. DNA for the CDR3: TGTGCCAGCAGCCAAAGCGGTCCACAACAAGAGACCCAGTACTTC.